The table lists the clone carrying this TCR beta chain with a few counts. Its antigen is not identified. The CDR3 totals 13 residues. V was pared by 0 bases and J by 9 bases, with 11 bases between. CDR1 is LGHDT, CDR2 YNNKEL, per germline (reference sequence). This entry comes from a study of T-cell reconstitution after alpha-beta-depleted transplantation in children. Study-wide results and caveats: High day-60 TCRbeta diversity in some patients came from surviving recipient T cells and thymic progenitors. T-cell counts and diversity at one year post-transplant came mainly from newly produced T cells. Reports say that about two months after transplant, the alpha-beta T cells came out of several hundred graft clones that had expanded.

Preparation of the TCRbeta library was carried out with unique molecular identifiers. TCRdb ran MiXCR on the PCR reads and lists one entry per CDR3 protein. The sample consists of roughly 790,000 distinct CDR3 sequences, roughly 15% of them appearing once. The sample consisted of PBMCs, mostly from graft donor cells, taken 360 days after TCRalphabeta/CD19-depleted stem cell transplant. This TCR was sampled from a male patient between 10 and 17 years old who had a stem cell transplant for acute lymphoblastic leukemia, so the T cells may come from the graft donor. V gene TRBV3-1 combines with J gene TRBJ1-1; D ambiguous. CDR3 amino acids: CASSQDGTAQAFF. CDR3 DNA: TGTGCCAGCAGCCAAGATGGAACAGCCCAAGCTTTCTTT.